The 9 T cell receptor beta chains given below trace back to one sample, sequenced in a study of CD8 T cells in Susac syndrome. cDNA came from approximately 0.5 to 1 ug RNA primed by random hexamers. MiXCR, applied by TCRdb to the immunoSEQ multiplex PCR reads, yields one record per CDR3 protein. The sample lists 140,000 to 150,000 distinct CDR3 sequences; more than 90% were seen once. What was sequenced was CD4+ T cells from PBMCs. The receptors derive from a human donor with Susac syndrome.

V usage is TRBV5-1 and J usage is TRBJ2-2, with 10 positions matching TRBD2. The CDR3 covers 15 residues. V dropped 4 bases and J dropped 6; count of bases not matched to a gene: 6. Germline V gene lookup returns CDR1 SGHRS and CDR2 YFSETQ. The CDR3 here is CASSAEAGGPGELFF. The CDR3 DNA reads as TGCGCCAGCAGCGCTGAAGCGGGGGGGCCCGGGGAGCTGTTTTTT.

The rearrangement uses TRBV6-5 and TRBJ1-4, with unresolved D. Looked up from germline, CDR1 is MNHEY and CDR2 is SVGAGI. The CDR3 totals 14 residues. Between the trimmed V and J ends, which lost 6 bases and 7 bases, there was a span of 15 bases. This chain's CDR3 is CASSPGQAGEKLFF. In DNA, the CDR3 is TGTGCCAGCAGCCCAGGTCAGGCCGGTGAAAAACTGTTTTTT.

This chain links TRBV5-4 with TRBJ1-4; tentatively, D is TRBD1 (6 bases). Germline V gene sequence: CDR1 SGHNT, CDR2 YYREEE (reference sequence). The length of the CDR3 is 15 residues. V gave up 3 bases and J gave up 5 bases, with 14 bases separating them. The CDR3 here is CASSSRDRLNEKLFF. CDR3 DNA sequence: TGTGCCAGCAGCTCAAGAGACAGGTTAAATGAAAAACTGTTTTTT.

V is TRBV7-6 and J is TRBJ2-3; possible D gene TRBD2, 5 bases. Looked up from germline, CDR1 is SGHVS and CDR2 is FNYEAQ. CDR3 length: 14 residues. V dropped 2 bases and J dropped 4 bases, with 10 bases sitting between them. CDR3: CASSLRLAADTQYF. For the CDR3, the DNA is TGTGCCAGCAGCTTACGGCTAGCAGCAGATACGCAGTATTTT.

This clonotype was seen once. This sequence joins TRBV12-3 or TRBV12-4 and TRBJ1-1; 8 bases are shared with TRBD1. V trimming: 6 bases; J trimming: 3 bases; junction bases outside the gene matches: 6. This CDR3 has 14 residues. This chain's CDR3 is CASRGRGLDTEAFF. The CDR3 nucleotides read TGTGCCAGCAGGGGCAGGGGGCTTGACACTGAAGCTTTCTTT.

This clonotype was observed a single time. This sequence joins TRBV6-5 and TRBJ1-1; D is uncertain. The CDR3 runs 14 residues. Per germline, CDR1 MNHEY and CDR2 SVGAGI. With 6 bases removed from V and 8 bases from J, the gap between germline ends came to 19 bases. The CDR3 DNA reads as TGTGCCAGCAGCCCCACGCGCGCCTCCCCAGAAGCTTTCTTT. Translation: CASSPTRASPEAFF.

The CDR3 region has the DNA TGTGCAAGTCTCCACCCCGACAGGGGCACTGAAGCTTTCTTT. Its protein is CASLHPDRGTEAFF. The chain carries TRBV12-2 and TRBJ1-1; the DNA was not compared with TRBD1, the D call given in the table. TRBV12-2 is a pseudogene. This CDR3 comprises 14 residues.

The chain employs TRBV29-1 and TRBJ1-2; D unresolved. CDR3 length equals 12 residues. CDR1 is SQVTM, CDR2 ANQGSEA, per germline. V lost 3 bases to trimming and J lost 3 bases, with 8 bases between them. For the CDR3, the DNA is TGCAGCGTTGATAGTCAGGACTATGGCTACACCTTC. Translation: CSVDSQDYGYTF.

This clonotype was detected once. The chain has TRBV6-1 and TRBJ1-2; D is uncertain. The V gene's germline CDR1 is MNHNS and CDR2 SASEGT. Trimming removed 11 bases at V and 6 bases at J, with 19 bases between. This CDR3 spans 13 amino acids. DNA of the CDR3: TGTGCCGGGTCTCTGAGGGCTTCAGATGGCTACACCTTC. This gives the protein CAGSLRASDGYTF.